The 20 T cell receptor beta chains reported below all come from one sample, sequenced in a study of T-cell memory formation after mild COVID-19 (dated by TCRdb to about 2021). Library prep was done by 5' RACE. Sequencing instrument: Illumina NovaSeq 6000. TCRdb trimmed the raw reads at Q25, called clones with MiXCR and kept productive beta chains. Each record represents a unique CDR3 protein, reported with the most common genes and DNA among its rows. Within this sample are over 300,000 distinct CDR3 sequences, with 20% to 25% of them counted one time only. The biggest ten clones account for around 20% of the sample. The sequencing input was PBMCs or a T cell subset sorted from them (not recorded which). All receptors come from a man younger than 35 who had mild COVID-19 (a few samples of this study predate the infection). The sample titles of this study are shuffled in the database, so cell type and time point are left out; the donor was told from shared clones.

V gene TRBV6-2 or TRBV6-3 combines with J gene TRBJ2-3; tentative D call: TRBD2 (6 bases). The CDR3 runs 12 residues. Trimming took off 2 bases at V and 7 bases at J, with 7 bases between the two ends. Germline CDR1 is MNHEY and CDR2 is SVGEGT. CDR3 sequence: CASSYAGNTQYF. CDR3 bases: TGTGCCAGCAGTTACGCGGGAAATACGCAGTATTTT.

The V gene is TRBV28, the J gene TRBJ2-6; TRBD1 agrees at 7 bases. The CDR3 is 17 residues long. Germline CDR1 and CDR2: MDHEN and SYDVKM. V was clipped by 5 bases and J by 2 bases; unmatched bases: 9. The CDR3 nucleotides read TGTGCCAGCAGTGAACTACAGGGGAGAACTGGGGCCAACGTCCTGACTTTC. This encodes CASSELQGRTGANVLTF.

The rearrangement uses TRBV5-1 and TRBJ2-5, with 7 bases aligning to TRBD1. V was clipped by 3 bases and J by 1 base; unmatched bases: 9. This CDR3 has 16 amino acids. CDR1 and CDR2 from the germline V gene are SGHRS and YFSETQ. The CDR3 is CASSSAGTALQETQYF. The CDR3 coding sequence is TGCGCCAGCAGCTCCGCCGGGACAGCCCTCCAAGAGACCCAGTACTTC.

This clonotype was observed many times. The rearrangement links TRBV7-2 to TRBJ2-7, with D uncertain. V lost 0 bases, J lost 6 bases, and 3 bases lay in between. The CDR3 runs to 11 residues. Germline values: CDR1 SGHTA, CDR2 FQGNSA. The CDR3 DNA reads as TGTGCCAGCAGCTTAGCGGGCGAGCAGTACTTC. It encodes CASSLAGEQYF.

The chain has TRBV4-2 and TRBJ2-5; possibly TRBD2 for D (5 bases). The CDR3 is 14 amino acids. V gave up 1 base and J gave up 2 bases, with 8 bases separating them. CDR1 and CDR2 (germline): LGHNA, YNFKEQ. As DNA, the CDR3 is TGTGCCAGCAGCCAAGCCGGCGGGCAAGAGACCCAGTACTTC. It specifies CASSQAGGQETQYF.

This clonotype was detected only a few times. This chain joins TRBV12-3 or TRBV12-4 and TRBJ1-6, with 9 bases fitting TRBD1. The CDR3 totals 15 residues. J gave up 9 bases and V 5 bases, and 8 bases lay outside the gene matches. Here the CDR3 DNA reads TGTGCCAGCAGTCGTGACAGGGGGGACTTTTCACCCCTCCACTTT. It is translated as CASSRDRGDFSPLHF.

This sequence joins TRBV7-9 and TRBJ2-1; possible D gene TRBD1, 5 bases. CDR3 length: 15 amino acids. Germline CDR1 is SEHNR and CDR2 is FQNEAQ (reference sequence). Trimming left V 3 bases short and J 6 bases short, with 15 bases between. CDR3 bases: TGTGCCAGCAGCTTTATCGCACTCAGGGCCAATGAGCAGTTCTTC. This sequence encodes CASSFIALRANEQFF.

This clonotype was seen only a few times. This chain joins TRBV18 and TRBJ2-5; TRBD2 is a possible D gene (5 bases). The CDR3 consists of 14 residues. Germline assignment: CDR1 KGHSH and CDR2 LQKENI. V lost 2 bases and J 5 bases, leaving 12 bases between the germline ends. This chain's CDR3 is CASSPSGSRETQYF. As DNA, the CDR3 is TGTGCCAGCTCACCATCGGGAAGCAGGGAGACCCAGTACTTC.

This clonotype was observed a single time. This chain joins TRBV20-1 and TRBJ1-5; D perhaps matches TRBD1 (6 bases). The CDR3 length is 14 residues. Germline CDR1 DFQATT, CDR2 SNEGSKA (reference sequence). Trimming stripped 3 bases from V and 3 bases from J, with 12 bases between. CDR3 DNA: TGCAGTGCTAGCCAGGGGATCTACAATCAGCCCCAGCATTTT. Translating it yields CSASQGIYNQPQHF.

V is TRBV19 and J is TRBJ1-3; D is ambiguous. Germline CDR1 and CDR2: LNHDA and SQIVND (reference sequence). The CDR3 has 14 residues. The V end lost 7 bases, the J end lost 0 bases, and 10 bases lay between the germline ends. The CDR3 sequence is CASKEVYSGNTIYF. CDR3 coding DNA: TGTGCCAGTAAAGAGGTCTACTCTGGAAACACCATATATTTT. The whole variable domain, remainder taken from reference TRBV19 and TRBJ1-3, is DGGITQSPKYLFRKEGQNVTLSCEQNLNHDAMYWYRQDPGQGLRLIYYSQIVNDFQKGDIAEGYSVSREKKESFPLTVTSAQKNPTAFYLCASKEVYSGNTIYFGEGSWLTVV.

CDR3 bases: TGTGCCACTAGGGTACTCACAGATACGCAGTATTTT. This encodes CATRVLTDTQYF. V and J are TRBV2 and TRBJ2-3; D remains ambiguous. This CDR3 contains 12 residues. CDR1 and CDR2 from the germline V gene are SNHLY and FYNNEI. V gave up 10 bases and J gave up 2 bases, with 10 bases separating them.

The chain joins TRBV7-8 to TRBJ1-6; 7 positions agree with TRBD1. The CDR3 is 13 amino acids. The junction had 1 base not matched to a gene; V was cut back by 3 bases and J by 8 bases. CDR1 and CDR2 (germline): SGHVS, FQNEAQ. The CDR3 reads CASSFRGDSPLHF. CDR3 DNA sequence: TGTGCCAGCAGCTTCAGGGGGGATTCACCCCTCCACTTT.

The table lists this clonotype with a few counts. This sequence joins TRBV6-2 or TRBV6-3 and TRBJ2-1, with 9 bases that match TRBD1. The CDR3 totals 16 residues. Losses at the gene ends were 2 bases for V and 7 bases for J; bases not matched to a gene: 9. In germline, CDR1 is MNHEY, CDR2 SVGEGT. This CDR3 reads CASSYTGTGLVNEQFF. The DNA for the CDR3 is TGTGCCAGCAGTTACACCGGGACAGGGCTGGTGAATGAGCAGTTCTTC.

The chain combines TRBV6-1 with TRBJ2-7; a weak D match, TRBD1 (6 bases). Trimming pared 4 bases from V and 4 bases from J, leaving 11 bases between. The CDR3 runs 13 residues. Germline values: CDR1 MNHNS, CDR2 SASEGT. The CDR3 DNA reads TGTGCCAGCAGTGCTCTAGGGGGATACGAGCAGTACGTC. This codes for CASSALGGYEQYV.

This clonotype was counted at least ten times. The DNA for the CDR3 is TGCAGCGTTGAACTGGGAGCGGAGGGGGTCGCAGATACGCAGTATTTT. Amino acid sequence: CSVELGAEGVADTQYF. The chain is built from TRBV29-1 and TRBJ2-3, with D perhaps TRBD1 or TRBD2 (6 bases each). Trimming removed 2 bases at V and 4 bases at J, with 19 bases between. CDR1 is SQVTM, CDR2 ANQGSEA, per germline. This CDR3 contains 16 residues.

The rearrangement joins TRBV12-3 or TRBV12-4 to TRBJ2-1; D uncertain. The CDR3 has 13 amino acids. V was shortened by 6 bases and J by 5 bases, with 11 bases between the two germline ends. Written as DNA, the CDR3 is TGTGCCAGCAGACTCTACGGGCACAATGAGCAGTTCTTC. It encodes CASRLYGHNEQFF.

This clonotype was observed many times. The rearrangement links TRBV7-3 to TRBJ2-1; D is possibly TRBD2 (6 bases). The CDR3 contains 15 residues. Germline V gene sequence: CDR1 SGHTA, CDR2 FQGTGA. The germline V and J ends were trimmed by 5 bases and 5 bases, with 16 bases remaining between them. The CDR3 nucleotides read TGTGCCAGCAGCCCCCTCGGAGGGTCTAACAATGAGCAGTTCTTC. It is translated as CASSPLGGSNNEQFF.

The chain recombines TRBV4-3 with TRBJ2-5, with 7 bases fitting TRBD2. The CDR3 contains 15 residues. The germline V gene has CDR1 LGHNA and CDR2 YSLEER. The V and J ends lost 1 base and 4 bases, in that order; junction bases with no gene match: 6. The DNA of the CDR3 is TGCGCCAGCAGCCAAGCAGGGCGCGGGGGAGAGACCCAGTACTTC. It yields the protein CASSQAGRGGETQYF.

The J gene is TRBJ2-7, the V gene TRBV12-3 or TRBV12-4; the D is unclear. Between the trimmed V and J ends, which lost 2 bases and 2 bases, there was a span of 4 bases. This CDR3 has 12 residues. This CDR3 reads CASSLYPYEQYV. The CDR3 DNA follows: TGTGCCAGCAGTTTATATCCCTACGAGCAGTACGTC.

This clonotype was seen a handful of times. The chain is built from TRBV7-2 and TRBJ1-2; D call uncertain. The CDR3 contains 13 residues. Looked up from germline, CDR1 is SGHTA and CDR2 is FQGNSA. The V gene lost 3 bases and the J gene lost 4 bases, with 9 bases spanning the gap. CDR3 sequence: CASSLGGFYGYTF. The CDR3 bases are TGTGCCAGCAGCTTGGGAGGATTCTATGGCTACACCTTC.